Presented here are 29 T cell receptor beta chains from one specimen sequenced in a study of blood T cell repertoires in COVID-19. Here immunoSEQ multiplex PCR was the method, and the copy in TCRdb shows in-frame clones only, minus some. Counted here are fewer than 200,000 clones, around nine tenths occurring once; the ten biggest clones make up 2.7%. Sequenced: peripheral blood. These receptors originate from a man aged 35-49 years with active or convalescent COVID-19.

The V call is TRBV5-1, the J call TRBJ2-7; possible D gene TRBD1, 6 bases. The germline V and J ends were trimmed by 4 bases and 2 bases, with 13 bases remaining between them. From germline, CDR1 is SGHRS and CDR2 YFSETQ. The CDR3 is made up of 14 amino acids. CDR3 DNA: TGCGCCAGCAGCGGAAGACAGGCCACCTACGAGCAGTACTTC. Translating gives CASSGRQATYEQYF.

The gene calls are TRBV7-9 and TRBJ1-4; D unresolved. The germline gives CDR1 SEHNR, CDR2 FQNEAQ (reference sequence). Trimming took off 6 bases at V and 0 bases at J, with 8 bases between the two ends. The CDR3 runs to 14 residues. The CDR3 reads CASREGTTNEKLFF. For the CDR3, the DNA is TGTGCCAGCAGAGAGGGAACAACTAATGAAAAACTGTTTTTT.

The chain uses TRBV4-1 and TRBJ1-4; D remains ambiguous. Trimming shortened V by 2 bases and J by 8 bases, and 9 bases separated the two germline ends. The germline V gene has CDR1 MGHRA and CDR2 YSYEKL. The CDR3 sequence is 13 residues long. Here the CDR3 reads CASSQLEREKLFF. CDR3 DNA sequence: TGCGCCAGCAGCCAATTAGAAAGAGAAAAACTGTTTTTT.

The V call is TRBV5-1, the J call TRBJ2-7, with D possibly being TRBD1 (6 bases). CDR3 length: 16 amino acids. V was shortened by 0 bases and J by 5 bases, with 18 bases between the two germline ends. Germline V gene sequence: CDR1 SGHRS, CDR2 YFSETQ. The CDR3 DNA follows: TGCGCCAGCAGCTTGGCAGGGGACGCTTCGATCAACGAGCAGTACTTC. It specifies CASSLAGDASINEQYF.

The CDR3 loop is CAISESILEGLSEQYF. CDR3 DNA sequence: TGTGCCATCAGTGAGTCAATACTAGAGGGCTTGTCCGAGCAGTACTTC. The chain has TRBV10-3 and TRBJ2-7; perhaps TRBD2 as D (5 bases). The CDR3 is 16 residues long. From germline, CDR1 is ENHRY and CDR2 SYGVKD. V shed 0 bases and J shed 6 bases, with 18 bases lying between them.

The J gene is TRBJ1-2, the V gene TRBV5-1, with D possibly matching TRBD1 (6 bases). V lost 3 bases, J lost 7 bases, and 16 bases lay in between. This CDR3 has 14 amino acids. The germline gives CDR1 SGHRS, CDR2 YFSETQ. CDR3 region: CASSSQTGTRGYTF. CDR3 DNA: TGCGCCAGCAGCTCCCAGACAGGAACCCGTGGCTACACCTTC.

As concerns this clone: Within the sample, other DNA sequences also encode this same CDR3. This sequence joins TRBV20-1 and TRBJ2-7, with D perhaps matching TRBD1 (6 bases). V was pared by 5 bases and J by 3 bases, with 8 bases between. CDR1 and CDR2 from the germline V gene are DFQATT and SNEGSKA (reference sequence). The CDR3 extends over 11 amino acids. CDR3 protein: CSAQQGYEQYF. The CDR3 coding sequence is TGCAGTGCTCAACAGGGCTACGAGCAGTACTTC.

The chain employs TRBV5-1 and TRBJ1-1, with TRBD1 as a possible D gene (6 bases). This CDR3 has 15 residues. CDR1 and CDR2 from the germline V gene are SGHRS and YFSETQ. Trimming removed 4 bases at V and 1 base at J, with 14 bases between. CDR3 region: CASSTLTGRNTEAFF. CDR3 bases: TGCGCCAGCAGCACCCTGACAGGCCGGAACACTGAAGCTTTCTTT.

V gene TRBV19 combines with J gene TRBJ1-6; D is possibly TRBD1 (6 bases). The CDR3 is 14 amino acids. V shed 6 bases and J shed 7 bases, with 13 bases lying between them. From germline, CDR1 is LNHDA and CDR2 SQIVND (reference sequence). CDR3 DNA sequence: TGTGCCAGTAGAACGGCAGGGGACAATTCACCCCTCCACTTT. Amino acids: CASRTAGDNSPLHF.

The V call is TRBV5-4, the J call TRBJ1-4; 7 nucleotides match TRBD1. This CDR3 is 14 amino acids long. Germline-derived CDR1 and CDR2 are SGHNT and YYREEE (reference sequence). The V gene end was trimmed by 4 bases and the J gene end by 8 bases; junction bases not matched to a gene: 8. The CDR3 loop reads CASSRTGENEKLFF. DNA of the CDR3: TGTGCCAGCAGCAGAACAGGGGAGAACGAAAAACTGTTTTTT.

This clone has only one observation. The chain links TRBV7-2 to TRBJ2-5, with unresolved D. Deletions cut 5 bases from V and 1 base from J, with 8 bases between. Germline CDR1 is SGHTA and CDR2 is FQGNSA. This CDR3 is built from 13 residues. CDR3 DNA: TGTGCCAGCAGCAGACTGGGCCAAGAGACCCAGTACTTC. Its protein product is CASSRLGQETQYF.

J is TRBJ2-7 and V is TRBV11-2; TRBD1 agrees at 7 bases. The CDR3 is made up of 14 amino acids. J was trimmed by 4 bases and V by 1 base; bases with no gene match: 4. The germline V gene has CDR1 SGHAT and CDR2 FQNNGV. The CDR3 coding sequence is TGTGCCAGCAGCTTAGCCGACAGGGAGTACGAGCAGTACTTC. Translating it yields CASSLADREYEQYF.

This clone was detected once. This sequence joins TRBV27 and TRBJ1-2; 9 bases are shared with TRBD1. The germline gives CDR1 MNHEY, CDR2 SMNVEV (reference sequence). The CDR3 loop spans 15 amino acids. The V gene end was trimmed by 4 bases and the J gene end by 4 bases; junction bases not matched to a gene: 7. In DNA form, the CDR3 reads TGTGCCAGCAGTTACCGGACAGGGGAGAGCTATGGCTACACCTTC. Protein sequence: CASSYRTGESYGYTF.

In DNA form, the CDR3 reads TGTGCCAGCAGCCAAAAGGGACTTCTAGGGGGGGAAACGCAGTATTTT. Translated: CASSQKGLLGGETQYF. The genes are TRBV3-1 (or the pseudogene TRBV3-2) and TRBJ2-3; weak D call: TRBD2 (7 bases). The germline V gene encodes CDR1 LGHDT and CDR2 YNNKEL (reference sequence). V was pared by 2 bases and J by 9 bases, with 21 bases between. This CDR3 spans 16 amino acids.

This rearrangement joins TRBV11-2 to TRBJ2-2, with D uncertain. From germline, CDR1 is SGHAT and CDR2 FQNNGV. V was cut by 2 bases and J by 7 bases, with 14 bases left in between. The length of the CDR3 is 15 residues. CDR3 amino acids: CASSLSAARSGELFF. For the CDR3, the DNA is TGTGCCAGCAGCTTATCCGCGGCCCGGAGCGGGGAGCTGTTTTTT.

The rearrangement uses TRBV7-9 and TRBJ2-2; D might be TRBD1 (6 bases). Germline V gene data show CDR1 as SEHNR and CDR2 as FQNEAQ (reference sequence). CDR3 size: 14 residues. V dropped 5 bases and J dropped 2 bases, with 9 bases sitting between them. CDR3 sequence reads: CASSLGTNTGELFF. Written as DNA, the CDR3 is TGTGCCAGCAGCCTCGGGACAAACACCGGGGAGCTGTTTTTT. The entire variable domain, with the rest obtained from reference TRBV7-9 and TRBJ2-2, is as follows: DTGVSQNPRHKITKRGQNVTFRCDPISEHNRLYWYRQTLGQGPEFLTYFQNEAQLEKSRLLSDRFSAERPKGSFSTLEIQRTEQGDSAMYLCASSLGTNTGELFFGEGSRLTVL.

V gene TRBV6-5 combines with J gene TRBJ1-2; the D gene is possibly TRBD1 (5 bases). The V end was cut by 8 bases, the J end by 4 bases, with 14 bases between. The CDR3 is 13 amino acids. CDR1 is MNHEY, CDR2 SVGAGI, per germline. The CDR3: CASGPGVFYGYTF. DNA for the CDR3: TGTGCCAGCGGCCCGGGGGTCTTCTATGGCTACACCTTC.

On this clone: A junction end diverges from the germline sequence, so it may reflect a read error. The chain joins TRBV5-1 to TRBJ2-1, with D tentatively TRBD1 (5 bases). Germline values: CDR1 SGHRS, CDR2 YFSETQ. The CDR3 has 14 residues. The CDR3 here is CASSPGHVYNKQFF. CDR3 DNA: TGCGCCAGCAGCCCCGGACATGTCTACAATAAGCAGTTCTTC.

This chain links TRBV28 with TRBJ2-4; possibly TRBD1 for D (5 bases). Germline CDR1 is MDHEN and CDR2 is SYDVKM. The CDR3 runs to 15 residues. Trimming took 6 bases from V and 0 from J, leaving 12 bases between them. Here the CDR3 DNA reads TGTGCCAGCAGCCCTTATACAGGAGCCAAAAACATTCAGTACTTC. Translating it yields CASSPYTGAKNIQYF.

This clone is a singleton in its sample. This rearrangement joins TRBV18 to TRBJ2-5, with TRBD1 matching 8 bases. Germline CDR1 KGHSH, CDR2 LQKENI. The CDR3 consists of 14 residues. Trimming cost V 4 bases and J 3 bases; bases outside gene matches: 4. The CDR3 is CASSLSTGEETQYF. CDR3 in DNA: TGTGCCAGCTCACTATCGACAGGGGAAGAGACCCAGTACTTC. The full variable domain, with the rest looked up from reference TRBV18 and TRBJ2-5, is NAGVMQNPRHLVRRRGQEARLRCSPMKGHSHVYWYRQLPEEGLKFMVYLQKENIIDESGMPKERFSAEFPKEGPSILRIQQVVRGDSAAYFCASSLSTGEETQYFGPGTRLLVL.

This chain connects TRBV20-1 to TRBJ1-6; D is perhaps TRBD1 (5 bases). In germline, CDR1 is DFQATT, CDR2 SNEGSKA (reference sequence). With 3 bases removed from V and 4 bases from J, the gap between germline ends came to 10 bases. CDR3 length: 14 residues. CDR3 in amino acids: CSASQGIYNSPLHF. CDR3 DNA sequence: TGCAGTGCTAGTCAGGGAATTTATAATTCACCCCTCCACTTT.

The sample holds one count of this clone. The rearrangement links TRBV11-3 to TRBJ1-1; perhaps TRBD1 as D (6 bases). V lost 5 bases to trimming and J lost 4 bases, with 17 bases between them. Looked up from germline, CDR1 is SGHNT and CDR2 is YENEEA. The CDR3 is 15 amino acids. The CDR3 DNA follows: TGTGCCAGCAGCCTCCAAGGGGGGGCGAGCACTGAAGCTTTCTTT. Its protein product is CASSLQGGASTEAFF. The variable domain in full, completed from reference TRBV11-3 and TRBJ1-1, reads EAGVVQSPRYKIIEKKQPVAFWCNPISGHNTLYWYLQNLGQGPELLIRYENEEAVDDSQLPKDRFSAERLKGVDSTLKIQPAELGDSAVYLCASSLQGGASTEAFFGQGTRLTVV.

V usage is TRBV19 and J usage is TRBJ2-7; TRBD1 matches 7 bases. CDR1 is LNHDA and CDR2 is SQIVND in the germline V gene (reference sequence). The CDR3 covers 13 residues. V lost 6 bases, J lost 3 bases, and 5 bases stayed unmatched. This CDR3 is CASRSGQLYEQYF. In DNA form, the CDR3 reads TGTGCCAGTAGATCGGGACAGCTCTACGAGCAGTACTTC.

The V and J genes are TRBV6-5 and TRBJ2-1, with a weak D call TRBD1 (6 bases). V was pared by 6 bases and J by 7 bases, with 13 bases between. The CDR3 is made up of 13 amino acids. CDR1 and CDR2 (germline): MNHEY, SVGAGI. Here the CDR3 DNA reads TGTGCCAGCAGCCAATTCCAGGGGAATGAGCAGTTCTTC. The encoded protein is CASSQFQGNEQFF.

The chain employs TRBV7-2 and TRBJ1-5; no clear D gene. V lost 3 bases, J lost 1 base, and 10 bases lay in between. Germline V gene sequence: CDR1 SGHTA, CDR2 FQGNSA. The CDR3 runs 15 residues. The CDR3: CASSFGSGSNQPQHF. In DNA form, the CDR3 reads TGTGCCAGCAGCTTCGGGTCGGGGAGCAATCAGCCCCAGCATTTT.

This sequence joins TRBV27 and TRBJ1-1; 7 nucleotides match TRBD1. Losses at the gene ends were 6 bases for V and 1 base for J; bases not matched to a gene: 11. The CDR3 extends over 16 amino acids. The germline V gene has CDR1 MNHEY and CDR2 SMNVEV (reference sequence). DNA for the CDR3: TGTGCCAGCAGGCAAGCACCAGGGGGAGGGAACACTGAAGCTTTCTTT. Translated, it gives CASRQAPGGGNTEAFF.

The chain uses TRBV24-1 and TRBJ2-3, with D unclear. The CDR3 covers 15 residues. Germline V lookup: CDR1 KGHDR, CDR2 SFDVKD. V lost 2 bases, J lost 0 bases, and 8 bases lay in between. The CDR3 loop reads CATSDSEESTDTQYF. The DNA of the CDR3 is TGTGCCACCAGTGATTCTGAGGAAAGCACAGATACGCAGTATTTT.

The chain carries TRBV28 and TRBJ2-3; 7 bases match TRBD2. After removal of 8 bases from V and 0 bases from J, the junction contained 11 bases not matched to a gene. Germline loops: CDR1 MDHEN, CDR2 SYDVKM. The CDR3 is 16 residues long. The CDR3 protein is CASPPGEAGSTDTQYF. The DNA for the CDR3 is TGTGCCAGCCCCCCGGGGGAAGCGGGAAGCACAGATACGCAGTATTTT.

V gene TRBV18 combines with J gene TRBJ1-5; no reliable D call. Germline-derived CDR1 and CDR2 are KGHSH and LQKENI. The germline V and J ends were trimmed by 0 bases and 7 bases, with 7 bases remaining between them. CDR3 length: 13 amino acids. CDR3 sequence (DNA): TGTGCCAGCTCACCACCAGGAGGGCAGCCCCAGCATTTT. Translating gives CASSPPGGQPQHF.